Listed here are 25 T cell receptor beta chains from one sample, sequenced in a study of blood T cell repertoires in COVID-19. Assay: immunoSEQ multiplex PCR; the TCRdb copy retains only in-frame clones and omits some. The repertoire holds approximately 160,000 clones, with about nine tenths as singletons. Sample: peripheral blood. These receptors came from a woman aged 70-85 years with acute or convalescent COVID-19.

The chain combines TRBV11-2 with TRBJ2-7; 8 nucleotides line up with TRBD2. The CDR3 consists of 15 residues. With 1 base clipped from V and 2 bases from J, the junction kept 4 bases outside the gene matches. CDR1 is SGHAT and CDR2 is FQNNGV in the germline V gene. This CDR3 is CASSLGIAGPYEQYF. The CDR3 DNA sequence: TGTGCCAGCAGCTTAGGGATAGCGGGACCCTACGAGCAGTACTTC.

The chain links TRBV7-2 to TRBJ1-4; D gene unclear. The V and J ends lost 4 bases and 4 bases respectively, with 7 bases between them. The CDR3 length is 13 residues. Germline-derived CDR1 and CDR2 are SGHTA and FQGNSA. CDR3 region: CASSWGVNEKLFF. The CDR3 nucleotides are TGTGCCAGCAGCTGGGGAGTTAATGAAAAACTGTTTTTT.

This chain uses TRBV5-1 with TRBJ1-2; 8 bases fit TRBD1. J gave up 4 bases and V 0 bases, and 5 bases lay outside the gene matches. Germline CDR1 reads SGHRS; CDR2 reads YFSETQ. The CDR3 loop spans 15 amino acids. The CDR3 region is CASSLGPGQGYGYTF. The CDR3, as DNA: TGCGCCAGCAGCTTGGGCCCAGGACAGGGCTATGGCTACACCTTC.

The chain is built from TRBV29-1 and TRBJ1-1, with TRBD1 as a possible D gene (5 bases). This CDR3 region has 15 residues. V lost 0 bases and J lost 4, with 15 bases in between. The germline gives CDR1 SQVTM, CDR2 ANQGSEA. The DNA for the CDR3 is TGCAGCGTTGAAGAGCGGACACAGCCGGCCACTGAAGCTTTCTTT. Its protein product is CSVEERTQPATEAFF.

CDR3 bases: TGTGCCAGCAGCTTAACGTGGAACGGGGCTGAAGCTTTCTTT. Its protein is CASSLTWNGAEAFF. This chain connects TRBV11-2 to TRBJ1-1; D is unclear. The germline CDR1 and CDR2 sequences are SGHAT and FQNNGV. V was pared by 2 bases and J by 6 bases, with 13 bases between. The length of the CDR3 is 14 residues.

The chain employs TRBV21-1 and TRBJ2-7; the table's D call of TRBD2 was not tested on the DNA. TRBV21-1 has pseudogene status. The CDR3 spans 15 residues. The CDR3 region has the DNA TGTGCCAGCAGCAAATATGGGAGGACGGGTTACGAGCAGTACTTC. Translation gives CASSKYGRTGYEQYF.

This sequence joins TRBV11-2 and TRBJ2-4, with a possible D match to TRBD2 (5 bases). Germline V gene sequence: CDR1 SGHAT, CDR2 FQNNGV. The CDR3 sequence is 16 residues long. V lost 5 bases and J 0 bases, leaving 14 bases between the germline ends. This CDR3 is CASSHAAGLAKNIQYF. The CDR3 DNA reads as TGTGCCAGCAGCCACGCGGCCGGACTAGCCAAAAACATTCAGTACTTC.

This rearrangement joins TRBV4-2 to TRBJ1-1; weak D call: TRBD1 (5 bases). The germline CDR1 and CDR2 sequences are LGHNA and YNFKEQ. The CDR3 extends over 15 amino acids. Trimming removed 0 bases from V and 8 bases from J, with 16 bases in between. The CDR3 DNA is TGTGCCAGCAGCCAAGAAGGAGGAGGGGAAACAGAAGCTTTCTTT. It encodes CASSQEGGGETEAFF.

The chain joins TRBV5-1 to TRBJ2-3, with a tentative D call TRBD2 (5 bases). The CDR3 runs 15 residues. CDR1 and CDR2 from the germline V gene are SGHRS and YFSETQ. The germline V and J ends were trimmed by 4 bases and 2 bases, with 14 bases remaining between them. The CDR3 DNA follows: TGCGCCAGCAGCCGGGGAGTCGCAGTCACAGATACGCAGTATTTT. Translated: CASSRGVAVTDTQYF.

V is TRBV19 and J is TRBJ1-5; maybe TRBD1 (5 bases). Germline loops: CDR1 LNHDA, CDR2 SQIVND (reference sequence). The CDR3 loop spans 13 amino acids. V was cut by 7 bases and J by 7 bases, with 14 bases left in between. The CDR3 region is CASTRDFGQPQHF. As DNA, the CDR3 is TGTGCCAGTACCCGGGACTTCGGGCAGCCCCAGCATTTT. Variable domain in full (rest from reference TRBV19 and TRBJ1-5): DGGITQSPKYLFRKEGQNVTLSCEQNLNHDAMYWYRQDPGQGLRLIYYSQIVNDFQKGDIAEGYSVSREKKESFPLTVTSAQKNPTAFYLCASTRDFGQPQHFGDGTRLSIL.

This clone was counted a few times. This rearrangement joins TRBV29-1 to TRBJ1-1; TRBD1 aligns across 11 bases. Germline CDR1 is SQVTM and CDR2 is ANQGSEA. The CDR3 is 13 residues long. The trim removed 6 bases at V and 3 bases at J, leaving 3 bases unmatched. Written as DNA, the CDR3 is TGCAGCGTAGGGACAGGGGGGGACACTGAAGCTTTCTTT. Translated: CSVGTGGDTEAFF.

V and J are TRBV19 and TRBJ2-5, with D possibly TRBD1 on 5 matching bases. CDR1 and CDR2 from the germline V gene are LNHDA and SQIVND (reference sequence). V lost 8 bases to trimming and J lost 2 bases, with 15 bases between them. The CDR3 extends over 14 amino acids. CDR3 in DNA: TGTGCCAGTTCAGGGAAGTGGGATCAAGAGACCCAGTACTTC. Protein product: CASSGKWDQETQYF.

This sequence joins TRBV5-1 and TRBJ2-1; 12 positions agree with TRBD2. This CDR3 has 17 amino acids. Looked up from germline, CDR1 is SGHRS and CDR2 is YFSETQ. V shed 0 bases and J 9 bases; nucleotides not matched to a gene: 10. The CDR3 loop reads CASSLAPASGRGSEQFF. CDR3 in DNA: TGCGCCAGCAGCTTGGCCCCCGCTAGCGGGAGGGGGAGTGAGCAGTTCTTC.

V and J are TRBV25-1 and TRBJ1-2; TRBD1 matches 10 bases. The CDR3 contains 14 residues. Germline V gives CDR1 MGHDK, CDR2 SYGVNS. V was pared by 5 bases and J by 8 bases, with 8 bases of the junction left unmatched. CDR3 amino acids: CASSPGQGIRGYTF. CDR3 nucleotide sequence: TGTGCCAGCAGTCCGGGACAGGGGATTCGGGGCTACACCTTC.

The chain is built from TRBV7-9 and TRBJ2-7; D is possibly TRBD1 (6 bases). The germline CDR1 and CDR2 sequences are SEHNR and FQNEAQ (reference sequence). The V end lost 4 bases, the J end lost 4 bases, and 11 bases lay between the germline ends. The length of the CDR3 is 13 residues. Written as DNA, the CDR3 is TGTGCCAGCAGCTCTACAGGGCGGTACGAGCAGTACTTC. Protein sequence: CASSSTGRYEQYF.

The chain employs TRBV25-1 and TRBJ2-2; D is perhaps TRBD1 (7 bases). The V end was cut by 3 bases, the J end by 3 bases, with 8 bases between. The CDR3 runs to 14 residues. Germline CDR1 and CDR2: MGHDK and SYGVNS. The DNA of the CDR3 is TGTGCCAGCAGTGACAGGGGGGACACCGGGGAGCTGTTTTTT. Its translation: CASSDRGDTGELFF.

V usage is TRBV7-3 and J usage is TRBJ2-1; 7 positions agree with TRBD2. Germline-derived CDR1 and CDR2 are SGHTA and FQGTGA. CDR3 length equals 17 residues. Trimming cost V 5 bases and J 5 bases; bases outside gene matches: 15. CDR3 region: CASSHHGGAGVNNEQFF. The DNA of the CDR3 is TGTGCCAGCAGCCACCATGGTGGTGCGGGAGTTAACAATGAGCAGTTCTTC.

This chain joins TRBV29-1 and TRBJ2-5, with D possibly TRBD2 on 5 matching bases. This CDR3 comprises 13 residues. CDR1 is SQVTM and CDR2 is ANQGSEA in the germline V gene. V lost 2 bases and J lost 4, with 11 bases in between. CDR3 bases: TGCAGCGTTGAAAAACAGCGGCGAGAGACCCAGTACTTC. It translates to CSVEKQRRETQYF.

The chain links TRBV4-2 to TRBJ2-7; a weak D match, TRBD2 (5 bases). The germline V gene has CDR1 LGHNA and CDR2 YNFKEQ. The CDR3 totals 15 residues. V was shortened by 3 bases and J by 0 bases, with 12 bases between the two germline ends. Here the CDR3 DNA reads TGTGCCAGCAGCCATAACAGCGGCCCCTCCTACGAGCAGTACTTC. Its translation: CASSHNSGPSYEQYF.

The rearrangement joins TRBV29-1 to TRBJ2-3, with 12 bases lining up with TRBD2. The ends lost 2 bases at V and 4 bases at J; junction bases unmatched: 4. The germline V gene has CDR1 SQVTM and CDR2 ANQGSEA. The CDR3 consists of 15 residues. The CDR3: CSVELTSGSPDTQYF. CDR3 sequence (DNA): TGCAGCGTTGAATTGACTAGCGGGAGTCCAGATACGCAGTATTTT.

The V call is TRBV9, the J call TRBJ2-3, with TRBD2 identical over 8 bases. Germline CDR1 is SGDLS and CDR2 is YYNGEE. J lost 0 bases, V lost 3 bases, and 24 bases had no gene match. The CDR3 length is 22 residues. This chain's CDR3 is CASSATSAPHFTALRSTDTQYF. The DNA for the CDR3 is TGTGCCAGCAGCGCGACTAGCGCCCCTCACTTTACTGCACTGAGAAGCACAGATACGCAGTATTTT. Filled out from reference TRBV9 and TRBJ2-3, the complete variable domain reads DSGVTQTPKHLITATGQRVTLRCSPRSGDLSVYWYQQSLDQGLQFLIQYYNGEERAKGNILERFSAQQFPDLHSELNLSSLELGDSALYFCASSATSAPHFTALRSTDTQYFGPGTRLTVL.

The gene calls are TRBV11-2 and TRBJ1-1; D ambiguous. The CDR3 sequence is 14 residues long. Germline V CDR1 and CDR2: SGHAT, FQNNGV. Trimming took off 4 bases at V and 4 bases at J, with 13 bases between the two ends. CDR3 protein: CASSSKERATEAFF. CDR3 in DNA: TGTGCCAGCAGCTCCAAAGAGAGGGCCACTGAAGCTTTCTTT.

The rearrangement joins TRBV5-6 to TRBJ2-1; tentatively, D is TRBD1 (6 bases). V was pared by 1 base and J by 10 bases, with 6 bases between. This CDR3 region has 11 residues. Germline V gene data show CDR1 as SGHDT and CDR2 as YYEEEE. This CDR3 reads CASSLRGEQFF. The CDR3 DNA reads TGTGCCAGCAGCTTGAGGGGGGAGCAGTTCTTC.

The chain carries TRBV29-1 and TRBJ2-1; the match to TRBD2 covers 9 bases. Germline CDR1 and CDR2: SQVTM and ANQGSEA. The CDR3 extends over 13 amino acids. Unmatched junction bases numbered 8, after V lost 4 bases and J lost 10 bases. DNA for the CDR3: TGCAGCGTTGTTAGCGGGAGAAATTTAGAGCAGTTCTTC. Residues: CSVVSGRNLEQFF.

The V and J genes are TRBV6-6 and TRBJ1-1; D is undetermined. Germline CDR1 reads MNHNY; CDR2 reads SVGAGI (reference sequence). The CDR3 is 13 residues long. V was shortened by 7 bases and J by 5 bases, with 14 bases between the two germline ends. CDR3 loop: CASKTNDRTEAFF. The CDR3 DNA reads as TGTGCCAGCAAGACAAATGATAGGACTGAAGCTTTCTTT.